The 2 T cell receptor beta chains below come from one sample, sequenced in a study of tumor T cells in aggressive B-cell lymphoma. Profiled with immunoSEQ multiplex PCR; TCRdb holds only in-frame clones, not every one. Of under 3,500 clones listed, about 94% are singletons. Sequencing was performed on tumor tissue. The source of these receptors is an adult with diffuse large B cell lymphoma.

This chain connects TRBV4-2 to TRBJ2-5; 7 bases fit TRBD1. With V trimmed by 0 bases and J by 0 bases, 4 bases remained unmatched. Per the germline V gene, CDR1 is LGHNA and CDR2 is YNFKEQ. The CDR3 is made up of 16 amino acids. The CDR3 loop reads CASSQERTGDQETQYF. The CDR3 DNA reads TGTGCCAGCAGCCAAGAAAGGACAGGAGACCAAGAGACCCAGTACTTC.

The chain combines TRBV12-5 with TRBJ2-7; D is unclear. Germline V gives CDR1 LGHNT, CDR2 FRNRAP. V gave up 1 base and J gave up 0 bases, with 7 bases separating them. The CDR3 is 14 amino acids. For the CDR3, the DNA is TGTGCTAGTGGTTTGGACACCCGCTCCTACGAGCAGTACTTC. Protein: CASGLDTRSYEQYF.